This record concerns one T cell receptor beta chain sequence. Trimming stripped 0 bases from V and 5 bases from J, with 11 bases between. Per the germline V gene, CDR1 is SEHNR and CDR2 is FQNEAQ (reference sequence). The CDR3 spans 14 residues. Method: immunoSEQ multiplex PCR; TCRdb's copy keeps in-frame clones and lacks some. The sample has about 72,000 clones, roughly 92% seen once. The sample belongs to a study of Tregs in tolerant kidney transplant recipients. V gene TRBV7-9 combines with J gene TRBJ2-7; perhaps TRBD1 as D (5 bases). The sequence was collected from a human donor who received a combined kidney and bone marrow transplant. The specimen comprised CD8+ T cells from blood, sampled before the transplant. The CDR3 bases are TGTGCCAGCAGCTTAGCGCTCAGGGAACACGAGCAGTACTTC. Translated, it gives CASSLALREHEQYF.